One TCR beta chain is described in this entry. This clonotype showed up just a few times. Its cognate antigen has yet to be identified. No qualities accompany the bases; no much larger clone lies one base away. This record comes from a study of vaccination and CD4 T cells after COVID-19 (dated by TCRdb to 2022 to 2024). For the wider study: Convalescent patients had a positive SARS-CoV-2 result on nasal swab PCR, and of these patients, several had mild disease and one had severe disease. In the convalescent cohort there were six males and four females, among whom were two Hispanic individuals, seven Caucasians, two Asians and one multiracial person. Participants received two doses of either the Pfizer-BioNTech BNT162b2 vaccine (n=8) or the Moderna mRNA-1273 vaccine (n=2). Post-COVID blood samples were collected from convalescent patients a median of roughly 100 days after diagnosis, with a range of about 30 to 161 days. Post-vaccine blood samples were collected a median of approximately eleven weeks after the second vaccine dose, ranging from roughly 14 to 241 days. The cultures were stimulated with overlapping spike peptide pools from SARS-CoV-2 and from the common cold coronaviruses HCoV-NL63, HCoV-OC43 and HCoV-229E. Control cultures received a CEFX viral epitope pool as the positive control, an HIV-1 Nef peptide pool as the negative control, or no peptide. In roughly 11 COVID-19 convalescent patients and a few infection-naive healthy vaccine recipients, the spike-specific CD4+ TCR repertoire before mRNA vaccination was compared with the repertoire after mRNA vaccination.

This specimen's treatment or condition label, interpreted: 10-day PBMC culture with coronavirus spike peptide pools or control peptides (ViraFEST assay). To expand antigen-specific T cells with peptide pools and then pick out the expanded clonotypes through TCR sequencing, the study relied on the ViraFEST assay. The convalescent patients' positive SARS-CoV-2 PCR tests were from March to December 2020, which was before the Alpha, Beta and Delta variants emerged in the United States. PBMCs were cultured at 1.5 million to 2 million per well in IMDM supplemented with approximately 5% human AB serum and about 10 IU/ml IL-2, with approximately 11 ug/ml peptide pools added. Half of the culture medium was replaced with fresh IL-2-containing medium on days 3 and 7. After around 10 days of culture, CD4+ T cells were isolated by negative selection with the EasySep CD4+ T cell isolation kit. PBMCs were separated from whole blood using Ficoll-Paque Plus gradient centrifugation and then either used fresh or cryopreserved at -140C. Culture conditions were generally each tested in triplicate wells.

Receptor amplification or capture employed PCR. DNA from cultured CD4+ T cells was subjected to TCR sequencing with the Oncomine TCR Beta short-read assay at the Johns Hopkins FTIC core. The QIAamp micro DNA kit was used to extract genomic DNA from the cultured CD4+ T cells. Oncomine TCR Beta libraries made from cultured CD4+ T cells were pooled using unique dual indexes and sequenced on an Illumina iSeq 100. On the study's bioinformatics: Non-productive sequences were filtered out, and CDR3s that did not start with C, did not end with F or W, or were shorter than 7 amino acids were discarded. Antigen-specific clonotypes were identified using the MANAFEST web application through comparison of peptide-stimulated wells with reference and other culture wells. Positive clones required FDR below 0.05, an odds ratio above 5, and productive frequency above 0.1% in at least two of three replicate wells. Cross-reactive clonotypes were defined as significantly expanded in both SARS-CoV-2 spike wells and at least one common cold coronavirus spike condition. Levenshtein distances (stringdist) and unrooted phylogenetic trees (ape) in R version 3.6.1 were used to assess CDR3 homology. Clones were called with MiXCR by TCRdb after fastp trimmed the public reads at Q25, and only in-frame beta chains were retained. Here each entry gathers all rows of one CDR3 protein and keeps the most common genes and DNA. The V and J calls were determined by TCRdb, not by the authors. The sample includes about 9,100 distinct CDR3 sequences, with more than 65% observed a single time. The ten largest clones add up to 30% to 40% of the sample.

Paper-wide results and their limitations: The study included relatively few convalescent patients and did not analyze early timepoints after natural infection. In convalescent patients, a median about 86% of post-vaccine SARS-CoV-2-reactive clones were detected only after vaccination, suggesting vaccine-specific priming. Nearly all vaccine-specific clones in convalescent patients (304 of 307) were mono-reactive for SARS-CoV-2 spike rather than cross-reactive with common cold coronaviruses. The median count of SARS-CoV-2-reactive clonotypes went up from approximately 20 after infection to some 38 after vaccination, although the change was not significant.

V loses 4 bases, J loses 7 bases, and the germline ends lie 14 bases apart. The CDR3 runs 15 residues from the cysteine to the phenylalanine. Kept here is only the CDR3 DNA, which spans 45 bases and is read in frame from base 1. Based on the germline V gene, the CDR1 and CDR2 sequences are MNHNS and SASEGT. Sequenced sample: CD4+ T cells from blood, cultured in vitro. This chain is built from TRBV6-1 and TRBJ1-6; tentative D gene TRBD1, with 5 bases matching. This TCR was recovered from a human donor who had recovered from COVID-19. In nucleotide form, the sequence is TGTGCCAGCAGTGCCGTCGGGGCCTCGAATTCACCCCTCCACTTT. It translates to CASSAVGASNSPLHF.